This passage covers 32 T cell receptor beta chains from one sample sequenced in a study of metastatic and nonmetastatic thyroid tumors. With MiXCR, TCRdb called clones anew from the PCR reads. The data show some 33,000 clones, approximately 7% seen once. Thyroid surgery was preceded by no treatment in any patient. The sequenced material came from blood. The receptor source for this set is a female donor with papillary thyroid cancer or a benign thyroid nodule (not recorded which). Some clones in this sample may be carry-over from other donors' samples.

Concerning this clone: This may come from a read error, since a much larger clone is one base off. The chain employs TRBV12-3 or TRBV12-4 and TRBJ1-2, with D possibly matching TRBD1 (6 bases). This CDR3 comprises 13 residues. CDR3 nucleotides: TGTGCCAGCACCCGCAGGGGACTCTATGGCTACGCCTTC. This encodes CASTRRGLYGYAF.

Ten or more counts support this clone. The CDR3 sequence is CASSGQGEGELFF. As DNA, the CDR3 is TGTGCCAGCAGTGGGCAGGGTGAGGGGGAGCTGTTTTTT. The chain recombines TRBV2 with TRBJ2-2; D is possibly TRBD1 (5 bases). Per the germline V gene, CDR1 is SNHLY and CDR2 is FYNNEI. With 4 bases removed from V and 8 bases from J, the gap between germline ends came to 11 bases. The CDR3 is 13 residues long.

This clone was seen many times. The J gene is TRBJ1-2, the V gene TRBV6-2 or TRBV6-3; TRBD1 matches 9 bases. Germline assignment: CDR1 MNHEY and CDR2 SVGEGT. The length of the CDR3 is 16 residues. J gave up 7 bases and V 5 bases, and 14 bases lay outside the gene matches. For the CDR3, the DNA is TGTGCCAGCAGTCGAACTATAACAGGGGGCGAAGGTGGCTACACCTTC. Its protein product is CASSRTITGGEGGYTF.

This clone has only a few counts. The rearrangement uses TRBV4-1 and TRBJ2-3; D possibly corresponds to TRBD2 (5 bases). Per the germline V gene, CDR1 is MGHRA and CDR2 is YSYEKL. The CDR3 sequence is 17 residues long. The V and J ends lost 0 bases and 2 bases respectively, with 15 bases between them. The CDR3 is CASSQDLSAGVTDTQYF. CDR3 DNA: TGCGCCAGCAGCCAAGATCTATCGGCCGGGGTCACAGATACGCAGTATTTT.

This clone was picked up many times. The identical CDR3 is also encoded by other nucleotide sequences in the sample. The chain couples TRBV3-1 to TRBJ1-6; the D gene is possibly TRBD1 (5 bases). Germline loops: CDR1 LGHDT, CDR2 YNNKEL (reference sequence). The CDR3 loop spans 13 amino acids. V dropped 6 bases and J dropped 10 bases, with 13 bases sitting between them. The CDR3 sequence is CASSWGGESPLHF. CDR3 in DNA: TGTGCCAGCAGTTGGGGGGGAGAGTCACCCCTCCACTTT.

Concerning this clone itself: This may arise from a read error, as a much more abundant clone is one base away. This chain links TRBV7-9 with TRBJ2-7; D gene unclear. Between the trimmed V and J ends, which lost 5 bases and 2 bases, there was a span of 16 bases. This CDR3 spans 15 amino acids. Germline V gene lookup returns CDR1 SEHNR and CDR2 FQNEAQ (reference sequence). Here the CDR3 reads CASSPGVGATYEQYF. CDR3 in DNA: TGTGCCAGCAGCCCAGGTGTGGGTGCTACCTACGAGCAGTACTTC.

This clone was observed many times. This chain joins TRBV3-1 and TRBJ2-3; possibly TRBD2 for D (5 bases). The CDR3 consists of 14 residues. Trimming left V 2 bases short and J 5 bases short, with 11 bases between. Germline lookup yields CDR1 LGHDT and CDR2 YNNKEL (reference sequence). Written as DNA, the CDR3 is TGTGCCAGCAGCCAATCCTCCGGAGGAGATACGCAGTATTTT. Translated, it gives CASSQSSGGDTQYF.

This clone appeared many times. The rearrangement joins TRBV25-1 to TRBJ1-1, with D unclear. Trimming pared 10 bases from V and 5 bases from J, leaving 20 bases between. Germline assignment: CDR1 MGHDK and CDR2 SYGVNS. The CDR3 is made up of 14 amino acids. The CDR3 region has the DNA TGTGCCACCATCTCCGGGGATTCGGGTACTGAAGCTTTCTTT. Its protein product is CATISGDSGTEAFF.

This clone appeared many times. The rearrangement links TRBV20-1 to TRBJ1-2; 8 bases agree with TRBD1. This CDR3 contains 13 residues. The junction had 7 bases not matched to a gene; V was cut back by 6 bases and J by 4 bases. Germline loops: CDR1 DFQATT, CDR2 SNEGSKA (reference sequence). CDR3 in amino acids: CSAKNRGSYGYTF. The CDR3 coding sequence is TGCAGTGCAAAGAACAGGGGGTCCTATGGCTACACCTTC.

The chain is built from TRBV9 and TRBJ2-7; D not resolved. V lost 8 bases and J 0 bases, leaving 15 bases between the germline ends. The CDR3 is 14 amino acids. The germline V gene has CDR1 SGDLS and CDR2 YYNGEE. The DNA of the CDR3 is TGTGCCAGGGCGCCCGGTTTGAGCTCCTACGAGCAGTACTTC. Protein sequence: CARAPGLSSYEQYF.

This clone was picked up a small number of times. The J gene is TRBJ1-1, the V gene TRBV14, with 7 bases identical to TRBD1. CDR3 length: 17 residues. Germline V gene sequence: CDR1 SGHDN, CDR2 FVKESK. The junction had 12 bases not matched to a gene; V was cut back by 5 bases and J by 0 bases. The CDR3 sequence: CASSGRTRTGLNTEAFF. CDR3 nucleotides: TGTGCCAGCAGCGGAAGAACTAGGACAGGCCTGAACACTGAAGCTTTCTTT. Supplemented by reference TRBV14 and TRBJ1-1, the full variable domain reads EAGVTQFPSHSVIEKGQTVTLRCDPISGHDNLYWYRRVMGKEIKFLLHFVKESKQDESGMPNNRFLAERTGGTYSTLKVQPAELEDSGVYFCASSGRTRTGLNTEAFFGQGTRLTVV.

This clone showed up many times. This chain joins TRBV2 and TRBJ1-2, with D unclear. Looked up from germline, CDR1 is SNHLY and CDR2 is FYNNEI. V lost 5 bases and J lost 8, with 12 bases in between. CDR3 length: 12 residues. The CDR3 DNA reads TGTGCCAGCAGTCGACCCGGTCGGGGCTACACCTTC. Translated: CASSRPGRGYTF.

A few counts support this clone. Since a much larger clone is just one base distant, this may be a read error. This chain connects TRBV7-9 to TRBJ1-5; a weak D match, TRBD1 (5 bases). The V end was cut by 4 bases, the J end by 3 bases, with 13 bases between. The CDR3 sequence is 15 residues long. In germline, CDR1 is SEHNR, CDR2 FQNEAQ (reference sequence). The CDR3 nucleotides are TGTGCCAGCAGCTCCCCGGGGGAAATCAATCAGCCCCAGCATTTT. Translating it yields CASSSPGEINQPQHF.

This clone showed up just a few times. The V and J genes are TRBV20-1 and TRBJ2-1, with D possibly being TRBD1 or TRBD2 (5 bases each). Germline CDR1 DFQATT, CDR2 SNEGSKA (reference sequence). The CDR3 contains 14 residues. Trimming removed 3 bases at V and 7 bases at J, with 16 bases between. The CDR3 coding sequence is TGCAGTGCTAGTCGTCAGGGACCAACGAATGAGCAGTTCTTC. Encoded protein: CSASRQGPTNEQFF.

This clone was picked up many times. The J gene is TRBJ2-3, the V gene TRBV12-3 or TRBV12-4; D is tentatively TRBD1 or TRBD2 (5 bases each). V was clipped by 0 bases and J by 4 bases, with 11 bases between them. The CDR3 sequence is 15 residues long. The CDR3 DNA reads as TGTGCCAGCAGTTTAGCAGGGGCGCGGGCAGATACGCAGTATTTT. Translation: CASSLAGARADTQYF.

This clone was seen many times. Within the sample, other DNA sequences also encode this same CDR3. The chain recombines TRBV2 with TRBJ1-2; D is unclear. Trimming stripped 2 bases from V and 6 bases from J, with 19 bases between. Germline CDR1 SNHLY, CDR2 FYNNEI. The CDR3 sequence is 16 residues long. CDR3 sequence: CASSEPVVTYADGYTF. DNA for the CDR3: TGTGCCAGCAGTGAACCGGTGGTCACTTACGCGGATGGCTACACCTTC. The whole variable domain, filled in from reference TRBV2 and TRBJ1-2, reads EPEVTQTPSHQVTQMGQEVILRCVPISNHLYFYWYRQILGQKVEFLVSFYNNEISEKSEIFDDQFSVERPDGSNFTLKIRSTKLEDSAMYFCASSEPVVTYADGYTFGSGTRLTVV.

This clone came up many times. J is TRBJ2-7 and V is TRBV9; 7 bases match TRBD1. This CDR3 has 15 amino acids. J gave up 5 bases and V 1 base, and 9 bases lay outside the gene matches. Per the germline V gene, CDR1 is SGDLS and CDR2 is YYNGEE. This CDR3 reads CASSVPQTGLNEQYF. The CDR3 coding sequence is TGTGCCAGCAGCGTACCTCAGACAGGGCTCAACGAGCAGTACTTC.

This clone was detected ten times or more. The chain carries TRBV7-2 and TRBJ2-3, with 7 nucleotides matching TRBD1. CDR1 is SGHTA and CDR2 is FQGNSA in the germline V gene. This CDR3 has 15 residues. V lost 3 bases to trimming and J lost 4 bases; unmatched junction nucleotides: 7. CDR3 nucleotide sequence: TGTGCCAGCAGCTTTATCGGGACAGCTGCAGATACGCAGTATTTT. This codes for CASSFIGTAADTQYF.

This clone was seen many times. This sequence joins TRBV11-2 and TRBJ2-7; D is possibly TRBD2 (7 bases). CDR1 SGHAT and CDR2 FQNNGV come from the germline V gene. The CDR3 has 14 amino acids. V lost 7 bases and J lost 7, with 20 bases in between. CDR3: CASTSGALGGEQYF. In nucleotides, the CDR3 is TGTGCCAGCACTTCAGGGGCTTTGGGGGGGGAGCAGTACTTC.

At least ten counts were recorded for this clone. Other DNA sequences from this sample encode an identical CDR3 as well. The chain employs TRBV12-3 or TRBV12-4 and TRBJ1-2, with 8 positions matching TRBD1. The CDR3 runs to 14 residues. The V gene end was trimmed by 3 bases and the J gene end by 3 bases; junction bases not matched to a gene: 3. The CDR3 nucleotides are TGTGCCAGCAGTTTGCAGGGGGCCGACTATGGCTACACCTTC. Translated: CASSLQGADYGYTF.

This clone was seen at least ten times. V gene TRBV11-1 combines with J gene TRBJ1-1; possibly TRBD1 for D (6 bases). Germline loops: CDR1 SGHAT, CDR2 FQDESV (reference sequence). V was trimmed by 5 bases and J by 1 base, leaving 17 bases between them. This CDR3 contains 16 residues. The CDR3 region is CASSPGGGRGNTEAFF. CDR3 bases: TGTGCCAGCAGCCCGGGCGGGGGGCGCGGGAACACTGAAGCTTTCTTT.

In this sample, this clone turned up many times. This rearrangement joins TRBV20-1 to TRBJ2-3; D gene uncertain. V lost 0 bases, J lost 3 bases, and 13 bases lay in between. This CDR3 is built from 15 residues. The V gene's germline CDR1 is DFQATT and CDR2 SNEGSKA (reference sequence). The DNA for the CDR3 is TGCAGTGCTAGAGATGGGCGATCCTTAACAGATACGCAGTATTTT. Amino acid sequence: CSARDGRSLTDTQYF.

In this sample, this clone turned up many times. V and J are TRBV12-5 and TRBJ2-1; D may be TRBD1 (5 bases). From germline, CDR1 is LGHNT and CDR2 FRNRAP. The V and J ends lost 5 bases and 6 bases respectively, with 17 bases between them. This CDR3 is 15 amino acids long. As DNA, the CDR3 is TGTGCTAGTGGTCCAAAGGGGCCAAACATCAATGAGCAGTTCTTC. Translation gives CASGPKGPNINEQFF.

There are many counts of this clone. At the DNA level, this CDR3 is encoded by other sequences in the same sample as well. The chain links TRBV18 to TRBJ1-1; 7 bases line up with TRBD1. Germline trimming cut 3 bases from V and 7 bases from J; bases unmatched to any gene: 8. Looked up from germline, CDR1 is KGHSH and CDR2 is LQKENI. CDR3 length: 14 residues. The CDR3 loop reads CASSPSGTDFEAFF. The CDR3 DNA reads as TGTGCCAGCTCACCGTCCGGGACAGACTTTGAAGCTTTCTTT.

In its sample, this clone was seen many times. The chain employs TRBV6-2 or TRBV6-3 and TRBJ1-5; D ambiguous. V was shortened by 1 base and J by 1 base, with 5 bases between the two germline ends. The CDR3 has 14 amino acids. Germline CDR1 MNHEY, CDR2 SVGEGT. For the CDR3, the DNA is TGTGCCAGCAGTTACTTGGTAAGCAATCAGCCCCAGCATTTT. Amino acid sequence: CASSYLVSNQPQHF.

Regarding this clone: A much larger clone differs by one base, so this may be a read error. This sequence joins TRBV20-1 and TRBJ2-1; D not certain. The CDR3 covers 12 residues. Germline-derived CDR1 and CDR2 are DFQATT and SNEGSKA (reference sequence). Deletions cut 1 base from V and 10 bases from J, with 11 bases between. CDR3 bases: TGCAGTGCTAGAGGTCCCGCTTGCGAGCAGTTCTTC. Translation: CSARGPACEQFF.

With regard to this clone: The junction departs from the called germline gene at one end, perhaps through a read error. V is TRBV30 and J is TRBJ2-7; D unclear. In germline, CDR1 is GTSNPN, CDR2 SVGIG (reference sequence). The CDR3 length is 12 residues. The chain's CDR3 is CAWSVGYYEQYF. Here the CDR3 DNA reads TGCGCCTGGAGTGTGGGGTACTACGAGCAGTACTTC.

This clone has at least ten counts. The rearrangement joins TRBV7-6 to TRBJ2-3, with D possibly TRBD2 on 6 matching bases. Germline loops: CDR1 SGHVS, CDR2 FNYEAQ. The length of the CDR3 is 17 residues. V lost 1 base to trimming and J lost 8 bases, with 22 bases between them. CDR3 residues: CASSLDKGIAGGGTQYF. Here the CDR3 DNA reads TGTGCCAGCAGCTTAGACAAGGGAATCGCCGGGGGTGGTACGCAGTATTTT.

This clone was observed at least ten times. The V and J genes are TRBV28 and TRBJ2-7; perhaps D is TRBD1 or TRBD2 (7 bases each). The germline V gene has CDR1 MDHEN and CDR2 SYDVKM. CDR3 size: 14 residues. V was shortened by 7 bases and J by 6 bases, with 19 bases between the two germline ends. Here the CDR3 DNA reads TGTGCCAGCAAAAACAGGGGCCCGGGGGGCGAGCAGTACTTC. Translating gives CASKNRGPGGEQYF.

There are many counts of this clone. The chain is built from TRBV12-5 and TRBJ1-1; D remains unclear. In germline, CDR1 is LGHNT, CDR2 FRNRAP. The CDR3 covers 12 residues. Trimming removed 5 bases at V and 1 base at J, with 5 bases between. CDR3 sequence: CASGPKNTEAFF. In DNA, the CDR3 is TGTGCTAGTGGTCCCAAGAACACTGAAGCTTTCTTT.

The V and J genes are TRBV18 and TRBJ1-1; D is perhaps TRBD1 (6 bases). Trimming removed 3 bases from V and 0 bases from J, with 14 bases in between. Per the germline V gene, CDR1 is KGHSH and CDR2 is LQKENI. The CDR3 runs 16 residues. The DNA of the CDR3 is TGTGCCAGCTCACCTTATAGGGCAGGGGTGAACACTGAAGCTTTCTTT. Translating it yields CASSPYRAGVNTEAFF.

This clone was detected many times. V and J are TRBV3-1 and TRBJ2-2; the match to TRBD2 covers 13 bases. The CDR3 is made up of 20 amino acids. J gave up 9 bases and V 4 bases, and 20 bases lay outside the gene matches. Germline V gives CDR1 LGHDT, CDR2 YNNKEL (reference sequence). The CDR3 coding sequence is TGTGCCAGCAGCCTGATCCGGGACGGCGGGACTAGCGGGGCCCCGCGGGAGCTGTTTTTT. Translating gives CASSLIRDGGTSGAPRELFF.